The 14 T cell receptor beta chains given below trace back to one sample, sequenced in a study of blood T cell repertoires in COVID-19. The assay was immunoSEQ multiplex PCR, and TCRdb's table has in-frame clones only and misses some. The data contain approximately 120,000 clones, about 87% of them singletons. The sequencing sample was made of peripheral blood. The source of these receptors is a human donor in a cohort sampled during active COVID-19.

This clone was detected once. The chain has TRBV4-3 and TRBJ2-3, with TRBD2 matching over 10 bases. CDR3 length: 16 amino acids. Germline V lookup: CDR1 LGHNA, CDR2 YSLEER. V lost 0 bases and J lost 7; bases outside the gene matches: 7. CDR3: CASSQDAAGGGNTQYF. The CDR3 DNA sequence: TGCGCCAGCAGCCAAGATGCAGCGGGAGGGGGGAATACGCAGTATTTT.

The count of this clone is one. The chain recombines TRBV14 with TRBJ1-3; no definite D call. The CDR3 has 17 residues. Looked up from germline, CDR1 is SGHDN and CDR2 is FVKESK. V was pared by 1 base and J by 4 bases, with 17 bases between. CDR3 residues: CASSQGRASFSGNTIYF. In nucleotides, the CDR3 is TGTGCCAGCAGCCAAGGCCGAGCCTCATTTTCGGGAAACACCATATATTTT.

In this sample, this clone turned up once. This rearrangement joins TRBV24-1 to TRBJ2-1, with D perhaps matching TRBD2 (7 bases). V lost 4 bases to trimming and J lost 4 bases, with 16 bases between them. In germline, CDR1 is KGHDR, CDR2 SFDVKD. This CDR3 has 16 residues. The CDR3 here is CATSDGGGAKYNEQFF. In DNA, the CDR3 is TGTGCCACCAGTGACGGCGGGGGCGCGAAATACAATGAGCAGTTCTTC.

The chain combines TRBV12-3 or TRBV12-4 with TRBJ2-5; D is unresolved. V was clipped by 4 bases and J by 7 bases, with 10 bases between them. The CDR3 length is 12 residues. In nucleotides, the CDR3 is TGTGCCAGCAGTTATGTGGCTGGGACCCAGTACTTC. Its translation: CASSYVAGTQYF.

A single count supports this clone. The chain is built from TRBV7-3 and TRBJ2-1; D might be TRBD2 (5 bases). This CDR3 region has 11 residues. Germline V gives CDR1 SGHTA, CDR2 FQGTGA. Trimming pared 4 bases from V and 8 bases from J, leaving 6 bases between. The CDR3 region is CASSSGDEQFF. In nucleotides, the CDR3 is TGTGCCAGCAGCTCCGGGGATGAGCAGTTCTTC. The full variable domain, rest sourced from reference TRBV7-3 and TRBJ2-1, is GAGVSQTPSNKVTEKGKYVELRCDPISGHTALYWYRQSLGQGPEFLIYFQGTGAADDSGLPNDRFFAVRPEGSVSTLKIQRTERGDSAVYLCASSSGDEQFFGPGTRLTVL.

This clone occurred once. The chain joins TRBV5-4 to TRBJ2-3; D call uncertain. Germline loops: CDR1 SGHNT, CDR2 YYREEE (reference sequence). This CDR3 has 13 residues. Trimming took off 4 bases at V and 0 bases at J, with 6 bases between the two ends. CDR3 in DNA: TGTGCCAGCAGCCCAGGAAGCACAGATACGCAGTATTTT. It translates to CASSPGSTDTQYF.

J is TRBJ2-7 and V is TRBV6-5; maybe TRBD2 (7 bases). This CDR3 has 15 amino acids. Trimming shortened V by 2 bases and J by 3 bases, and 14 bases separated the two germline ends. Per germline, CDR1 MNHEY and CDR2 SVGAGI. This chain's CDR3 is CASSYGGAPLYEQYF. The CDR3 nucleotides are TGTGCCAGCAGTTACGGGGGGGCCCCGCTCTACGAGCAGTACTTC.

The V call is TRBV27, the J call TRBJ1-6; D is perhaps TRBD1 (5 bases). This CDR3 region has 14 residues. Trimming removed 7 bases at V and 5 bases at J, with 12 bases between. From germline, CDR1 is MNHEY and CDR2 SMNVEV (reference sequence). The CDR3 sequence is CASKIRGNNSPLHF. The CDR3 DNA reads TGTGCCAGCAAGATCCGGGGGAATAATTCACCCCTCCACTTT.

This rearrangement joins TRBV4-3 to TRBJ2-4, with D possibly TRBD1 on 6 matching bases. CDR1 LGHNA and CDR2 YSLEER come from the germline V gene. This CDR3 region has 17 residues. The ends were cut back, 5 bases at V and 2 bases at J, with 19 bases in the middle. The DNA for the CDR3 is TGCGCCAGCAGCTCCGGGACATCCGTCTGGACCAAAAACATTCAGTACTTC. It encodes CASSSGTSVWTKNIQYF.

This chain connects TRBV25-1 to TRBJ1-2; D uncertain. This CDR3 comprises 13 residues. Germline CDR1 and CDR2: MGHDK and SYGVNS. Trimming pared 1 base from V and 4 bases from J, leaving 7 bases between. The CDR3 loop is CASSESSGYGYTF. In DNA form, the CDR3 reads TGTGCCAGCAGTGAATCATCGGGCTATGGCTACACCTTC.

This chain links TRBV18 with TRBJ2-5; perhaps TRBD2 as D (6 bases). The CDR3 extends over 13 amino acids. The V end lost 2 bases, the J end lost 5 bases, and 9 bases lay between the germline ends. Germline CDR1 is KGHSH and CDR2 is LQKENI. CDR3 region: CASSPRLAETQYF. CDR3 sequence (DNA): TGTGCCAGCTCACCAAGGCTAGCGGAGACCCAGTACTTC.

The CDR3 coding sequence is TGTGCCAGCAGCCCTCTACCCCTAGCGGGGGCCACAGATACGCAGTATTTT. Translating gives CASSPLPLAGATDTQYF. J is TRBJ2-3 and V is TRBV3-1 (or the pseudogene TRBV3-2); 10 bases line up with TRBD2. J was trimmed by 2 bases and V by 4 bases; bases with no gene match: 9. The CDR3 is 17 amino acids. Germline V gene sequence: CDR1 LGHDT, CDR2 YNNKEL (reference sequence).

This rearrangement joins TRBV2 to TRBJ2-3; 9 nucleotides agree with TRBD1. Trimming at V came to 4 bases and at J to 4 bases, leaving 6 bases not matched to a gene. Germline CDR1 SNHLY, CDR2 FYNNEI. The CDR3 loop spans 15 amino acids. The CDR3 loop reads CASSATGGRADTQYF. CDR3 bases: TGTGCCAGCAGTGCGACAGGGGGAAGGGCAGATACGCAGTATTTT.

This chain joins TRBV5-4 and TRBJ2-5; 7 bases match TRBD1. The CDR3 runs 18 residues. Germline V lookup: CDR1 SGHNT, CDR2 YYREEE (reference sequence). The V segment lost 4 bases and the J segment 5 bases; nucleotides outside the gene matches: 20. The chain's CDR3 is CASSVRTRTGFRRETQYF. The CDR3, as DNA: TGTGCCAGCAGCGTACGGACCCGGACAGGCTTTAGGCGGGAGACCCAGTACTTC. The full variable domain, rest sourced from reference TRBV5-4 and TRBJ2-5, is ETGVTQSPTHLIKTRGQQVTLRCSSQSGHNTVSWYQQALGQGPQFIFQYYREEENGRGNFPPRFSGLQFPNYSSELNVNALELDDSALYLCASSVRTRTGFRRETQYFGPGTRLLVL.